These 25 T cell receptor beta chains originate from one sample sequenced in a study of cytomegalovirus exposure and HLA in healthy donors. The PCR made use of 60 Vbeta and 13 Jbeta primers. The assay was immunoSEQ multiplex PCR, and TCRdb's table has in-frame clones only and misses some. In the table there are about 140,000 clones, 82% of which are singletons. Sequenced sample: PBMCs. These receptors all come from a male donor in good health and CMV-seronegative.

This sequence joins TRBV7-9 and TRBJ2-5; D unresolved. The V gene lost 1 base and the J gene lost 5 bases, with 11 bases spanning the gap. The CDR3 consists of 14 residues. Germline V gene sequence: CDR1 SEHNR, CDR2 FQNEAQ (reference sequence). The CDR3 coding sequence is TGTGCCAGCAGCTTAGGGGCTGTGCTCGAGACCCAGTACTTC. This sequence encodes CASSLGAVLETQYF.

This clone was detected once. This chain joins TRBV7-2 and TRBJ2-7; D is unclear. The CDR3 consists of 15 residues. The germline V gene encodes CDR1 SGHTA and CDR2 FQGNSA. The ends were cut back, 3 bases at V and 3 bases at J, with 15 bases in the middle. CDR3 sequence reads: CASSFLYRTSYEQYF. In DNA form, the CDR3 reads TGTGCCAGCAGCTTCTTGTATCGCACGAGCTACGAGCAGTACTTC.

This clone was observed a single time. The CDR3 sequence is CASSGSTSTDTQYF. The CDR3 region has the DNA TGCGCCAGCAGTGGTTCCACTAGCACAGATACGCAGTATTTT. This rearrangement joins TRBV10-1 to TRBJ2-3, with D unresolved. Trimming took 4 bases from V and 0 from J, leaving 8 bases between them. The length of the CDR3 is 14 residues. Germline CDR1 reads WNHNN; CDR2 reads SYGVQD (reference sequence).

This clone was seen more than once but under ten times. This chain joins TRBV6-6 and TRBJ1-3; D perhaps matches TRBD1 (6 bases). V lost 6 bases and J 0 bases, leaving 15 bases between the germline ends. The CDR3 consists of 16 residues. Germline values: CDR1 MNHNY, CDR2 SVGAGI (reference sequence). DNA of the CDR3: TGTGCCAGCAGCGTCATGGGACATACCTCTGGAAACACCATATATTTT. It yields the protein CASSVMGHTSGNTIYF.

A remark on this clone: One junction end disagrees with the germline gene, perhaps due to a read error. The chain employs TRBV7-9 and TRBJ1-5, with D unresolved. Germline CDR1 reads SEHNR; CDR2 reads FQNEAQ (reference sequence). This CDR3 has 14 amino acids. The CDR3 region is CSSSLDPGNQPQHF. The CDR3 DNA sequence: TGTTCCAGCAGCTTAGACCCGGGTAATCAGCCCCAGCATTTT.

The chain carries TRBV28 and TRBJ1-1; D not certain. V dropped 7 bases and J dropped 7 bases, with 10 bases sitting between them. The germline V gene encodes CDR1 MDHEN and CDR2 SYDVKM. CDR3 length: 11 residues. The CDR3 loop is CASTTRGEAFF. CDR3 nucleotides: TGTGCCAGCACCACCAGAGGTGAAGCTTTCTTT.

V is TRBV18 and J is TRBJ2-5; tentatively, D is TRBD2 (6 bases). Germline values: CDR1 KGHSH, CDR2 LQKENI. The V end lost 2 bases, the J end lost 5 bases, and 15 bases lay between the germline ends. This CDR3 has 15 residues. CDR3 nucleotide sequence: TGTGCCAGCTCACCAGTTACCGGGAGCGTGGAGACCCAGTACTTC. Its translation is CASSPVTGSVETQYF.

The table lists this clone with a count of one. V usage is TRBV4-1 and J usage is TRBJ2-1, with D hard to call. The CDR3 totals 14 residues. V was cut by 5 bases and J by 6 bases, with 14 bases left in between. Germline V CDR1 and CDR2: MGHRA, YSYEKL. The CDR3 DNA follows: TGCGCCAGCAGCATGGTTGGCTTGCCCAATGAGCAGTTCTTC. This translates into CASSMVGLPNEQFF.

This clone occurred many times. The V gene is TRBV7-2, the J gene TRBJ1-2; D perhaps matches TRBD1 (6 bases). Trimming stripped 5 bases from V and 1 base from J, with 11 bases between. The CDR3 extends over 14 amino acids. Germline V gives CDR1 SGHTA, CDR2 FQGNSA. The CDR3 DNA reads TGTGCCAGCAGCCCACGACAGGATAACTATGGCTACACCTTC. Its translation: CASSPRQDNYGYTF.

The gene calls are TRBV5-1 and TRBJ2-7; TRBD1 might be the D (6 bases). Germline lookup yields CDR1 SGHRS and CDR2 YFSETQ. The V and J ends lost 2 bases and 6 bases respectively, with 15 bases between them. The CDR3 contains 14 residues. CDR3 sequence reads: CASSFRQGSAEQYF. CDR3 DNA: TGCGCCAGCAGCTTCCGGCAGGGGAGCGCCGAGCAGTACTTC.

The chain is built from TRBV5-6 and TRBJ2-7; D is unclear. This CDR3 has 11 residues. CDR1 is SGHDT and CDR2 is YYEEEE in the germline V gene. V was shortened by 0 bases and J by 5 bases, with 3 bases between the two germline ends. CDR3: CASSLDNEQYF. The CDR3 nucleotides read TGTGCCAGCAGCTTGGACAACGAGCAGTACTTC.

V gene TRBV11-2 combines with J gene TRBJ1-5, with D tentatively TRBD1 (5 bases). With 6 bases removed from V and 0 bases from J, the gap between germline ends came to 12 bases. Per the germline V gene, CDR1 is SGHAT and CDR2 is FQNNGV. The CDR3 loop spans 15 amino acids. The CDR3 loop is CASSLGANSNQPQHF. DNA for the CDR3: TGTGCCAGCAGTCTAGGGGCCAATAGCAATCAGCCCCAGCATTTT.

This chain uses TRBV19 with TRBJ1-1; D perhaps matches TRBD1 (5 bases). The CDR3 sequence is 14 residues long. Germline lookup yields CDR1 LNHDA and CDR2 SQIVND (reference sequence). Trimming took off 9 bases at V and 7 bases at J, with 21 bases between the two ends. The CDR3 region has the DNA TGTGCCAGCACCCAACATAGGGGCAGGGATGAAGCTTTCTTT. This gives the protein CASTQHRGRDEAFF.

This chain uses TRBV29-1 with TRBJ2-5, with D perhaps TRBD1 (5 bases). From germline, CDR1 is SQVTM and CDR2 ANQGSEA. The ends were cut back, 3 bases at V and 1 base at J, with 12 bases in the middle. This CDR3 region has 14 residues. CDR3 loop: CSVDSGDSQETQYF. Written as DNA, the CDR3 is TGCAGCGTTGATTCAGGAGACAGCCAAGAGACCCAGTACTTC.

The rearrangement links TRBV4-1 to TRBJ2-5, with a possible D match to TRBD1 (5 bases). The better agreement between TRBJ2-7 and the DNA end casts doubt on the J call. From germline, CDR1 is MGHRA and CDR2 YSYEKL. The CDR3 is 18 amino acids. The CDR3 here is CASSQDQGSRAVTYEQYF. CDR3 in DNA: TGCGCCAGCAGCCAAGATCAGGGCAGCAGGGCCGTAACCTACGAGCAGTACTTC.

This clone was detected only once. The rearrangement uses TRBV14 and TRBJ2-1; 7 bases agree with TRBD2. The CDR3 consists of 16 residues. With 0 bases clipped from V and 7 bases from J, the junction kept 9 bases outside the gene matches. CDR1 is SGHDN and CDR2 is FVKESK in the germline V gene. CDR3 in DNA: TGTGCCAGCAGCCAAGAGCGAAGCGGGGCTTGGAATGAGCAGTTCTTC. This codes for CASSQERSGAWNEQFF.

This chain joins TRBV27 and TRBJ1-6; the match to TRBD1 covers 7 bases. The junction had 6 bases not matched to a gene; V was cut back by 5 bases and J by 8 bases. Germline V gene sequence: CDR1 MNHEY, CDR2 SMNVEV (reference sequence). The CDR3 contains 14 residues. The CDR3 nucleotides are TGTGCCAGCAGTCAACGACAGGGAGATTCACCCCTCCACTTT. Amino acid sequence: CASSQRQGDSPLHF.

The chain couples TRBV6-5 to TRBJ2-7; TRBD2 agrees at 9 bases. Unmatched junction bases numbered 5, after V lost 2 bases and J lost 0 bases. Germline CDR1 and CDR2: MNHEY and SVGAGI. The CDR3 loop spans 16 amino acids. Written as DNA, the CDR3 is TGTGCCAGCAGTTACAGGACTAGCGAGCTCTCCTACGAGCAGTACTTC. This gives the protein CASSYRTSELSYEQYF.

The chain recombines TRBV19 with TRBJ2-1; possible D gene TRBD1, 6 bases. CDR3 size: 17 residues. V lost 1 base and J lost 2, with 15 bases in between. The germline CDR1 and CDR2 sequences are LNHDA and SQIVND (reference sequence). This CDR3 is CASSIGWGLSAYNEQFF. CDR3 DNA sequence: TGTGCCAGTAGTATAGGTTGGGGGCTTTCCGCCTACAATGAGCAGTTCTTC.

The chain couples TRBV11-1 to TRBJ2-7; D gene uncertain. The CDR3 consists of 12 residues. Germline CDR1 SGHAT, CDR2 FQDESV (reference sequence). The ends were cut back, 1 base at V and 5 bases at J, with 6 bases in the middle. CDR3 coding DNA: TGTGCCAGCAGCTTAGACCAGGACGAGCAGTACTTC. Its translation is CASSLDQDEQYF. The whole variable domain, filled in from reference TRBV11-1 and TRBJ2-7, reads EAEVAQSPRYKITEKSQAVAFWCDPISGHATLYWYRQILGQGPELLVQFQDESVVDDSQLPKDRFSAERLKGVDSTLKIQPAELGDSAMYLCASSLDQDEQYFGPGTRLTVT.

V usage is TRBV10-2 and J usage is TRBJ2-5; tentative D call: TRBD2 (5 bases). The J call is doubtful: the DNA matches TRBJ2-7 better. The V gene's germline CDR1 is WSHSY and CDR2 SAAADI. The CDR3 runs to 18 residues. As DNA, the CDR3 is TGCGCCAGCAGTGACCGCTTATCGGGGTTGAAGGGCGCCTACGAGCAGTACTTC. It encodes CASSDRLSGLKGAYEQYF.

This rearrangement joins TRBV28 to TRBJ2-1, with 9 bases lining up with TRBD2. This CDR3 is 15 amino acids long. CDR1 is MDHEN and CDR2 is SYDVKM in the germline V gene. The ends lost 2 bases at V and 2 bases at J; junction bases unmatched: 1. CDR3 residues: CASSLGGRAYNEQFF. DNA for the CDR3: TGTGCCAGCAGTTTAGGCGGGAGGGCCTACAATGAGCAGTTCTTC.

This chain joins TRBV25-1 and TRBJ1-1; the match to TRBD1 covers 7 bases. The CDR3 contains 16 residues. The germline CDR1 and CDR2 sequences are MGHDK and SYGVNS. Trimming at V came to 6 bases and at J to 5 bases, leaving 15 bases not matched to a gene. The CDR3 DNA follows: TGTGCCAGCAGCCTGCGGGAAGGGGGCGGCCGAACTGAAGCTTTCTTT. This encodes CASSLREGGGRTEAFF.

The chain has TRBV10-3 and TRBJ2-2; 7 bases match TRBD2. The CDR3 runs to 15 residues. CDR1 is ENHRY and CDR2 is SYGVKD in the germline V gene. J gave up 4 bases and V 9 bases, and 11 bases lay outside the gene matches. Written as DNA, the CDR3 is TGTGCCATTGGTTGGAGGGAGGGTAGCACCGGGGAGCTGTTTTTT. Its translation: CAIGWREGSTGELFF.

The chain has TRBV6-4 and TRBJ2-5, with TRBD2 matching over 10 bases. From germline, CDR1 is MRHNA and CDR2 SNTAGT. The V segment lost 5 bases and the J segment 2 bases; nucleotides outside the gene matches: 5. The CDR3 spans 15 residues. DNA of the CDR3: TGTGCCAGCAGTAGGCTAGCGGGAGATCAAGAGACCCAGTACTTC. It specifies CASSRLAGDQETQYF.